The 23 T cell receptor beta chains given below trace back to one sample, sequenced in a study of regulatory T cells in long-lasting Graves disease. Noted time point: newly diagnosed GD, antithyroid drugs for less than 3 months. Extracted PBMC RNA gave rise to the TCR library. Investigators prepared the TCR beta libraries by applying iRepertoire HTBI primers and Arm-PCR of CDR3 regions. TCRdb reanalysed the multiplex PCR reads using MiXCR and keeps one entry per CDR3 protein. The sample includes hundreds of thousands of distinct CDR3 sequences, roughly 12% of them seen just once. Separately, the same data were catalogued under a study of T cells in Graves' hyperthyroidism and ophthalmopathy.

The source was peripheral blood mononuclear cells (PBMCs), collected at new diagnosis, from a patient treated with antithyroid drugs. Receptors originate from a young man with Graves disease.

This clonotype has a count of ten or more. The chain has TRBV2 and TRBJ2-7; tentatively, D is TRBD1 (5 bases). The CDR3 extends over 12 amino acids. V lost 6 bases, J lost 7 bases, and 13 bases lay in between. Germline V gene data show CDR1 as SNHLY and CDR2 as FYNNEI. This CDR3 reads CASRDKNREQYF. DNA of the CDR3: TGTGCCAGCAGGGACAAGAATAGGGAGCAGTACTTC.

Ten or more counts support this clonotype. The V and J genes are TRBV5-1 and TRBJ2-1; 9 nucleotides align to TRBD1. The germline V gene has CDR1 SGHRS and CDR2 YFSETQ. Trimming removed 0 bases from V and 7 bases from J; junction bases left unmatched: 8. This CDR3 has 16 residues. CDR3: CASSLARDRVRNEQFF. The CDR3 DNA reads as TGCGCCAGCAGCTTGGCTCGGGACAGGGTGAGGAATGAGCAGTTCTTC.

The V call is TRBV20-1, the J call TRBJ1-2, with D tentatively TRBD1 (5 bases). Trimming shortened V by 3 bases and J by 8 bases, and 13 bases separated the two germline ends. Germline V gene data show CDR1 as DFQATT and CDR2 as SNEGSKA (reference sequence). The CDR3 is 12 residues long. The DNA for the CDR3 is TGCAGTGCTAGGGGGGGGACGGGAGGCTACACCTTC. As protein: CSARGGTGGYTF.

This clonotype was detected many times. The V call is TRBV5-1, the J call TRBJ2-1; 11 bases are shared with TRBD2. With V trimmed by 4 bases and J by 7 bases, 7 bases remained unmatched. This CDR3 is built from 15 residues. From germline, CDR1 is SGHRS and CDR2 YFSETQ. The CDR3 sequence: CASSPIAGGVNEQFF. For the CDR3, the DNA is TGCGCCAGCAGCCCGATAGCGGGAGGGGTGAATGAGCAGTTCTTC. The full variable domain, with the rest looked up from reference TRBV5-1 and TRBJ2-1, is KAGVTQTPRYLIKTRGQQVTLSCSPISGHRSVSWYQQTPGQGLQFLFEYFSETQRNKGNFPGRFSGRQFSNSRSEMNVSTLELGDSALYLCASSPIAGGVNEQFFGPGTRLTVL.

This clonotype showed up many times. This sequence joins TRBV7-2 and TRBJ2-2, with 7 bases matching TRBD2. The CDR3 consists of 16 residues. Germline lookup yields CDR1 SGHTA and CDR2 FQGNSA. After removal of 6 bases from V and 5 bases from J, the junction contained 12 bases not matched to a gene. CDR3 coding DNA: TGTGCCAGCAGAATGGGGGGGGGTCTCAATACCGGGGAGCTGTTTTTT. Encoded protein: CASRMGGGLNTGELFF.

Remarks on this clonotype: Because the CDR3 is missing its conserved closing phenylalanine or tryptophan, this is likely a read error. The chain uses TRBV6-9 and TRBJ2-3; TRBD2 aligns across 8 bases. The CDR3 has 15 amino acids. CDR1 and CDR2 from the germline V gene are MNHGY and SVAAGI. CDR3 region: CASRLLAVSTDTQYL. CDR3 sequence (DNA): TGCGCCAGCAGGTTACTAGCGGTTAGCACAGATACGCAGTATCTT.

V is TRBV9 and J is TRBJ1-1; possible D gene TRBD1, 5 bases. Germline loops: CDR1 SGDLS, CDR2 YYNGEE. The CDR3 has 18 residues. Trimming removed 6 bases at V and 1 base at J, with 25 bases between. CDR3 amino acids: CASTVLEGAGGPNTEAFF. As DNA, the CDR3 is TGTGCCAGCACCGTGTTGGAAGGGGCAGGAGGACCGAACACTGAAGCTTTCTTT.

At least ten counts were recorded for this clonotype. This chain links TRBV12-3 or TRBV12-4 with TRBJ1-2; 7 nucleotides match TRBD1. Trimming took 2 bases from V and 3 from J; bases not matched to a gene: 9. The CDR3 sequence is 16 residues long. The CDR3, as DNA: TGTGCCAGCAGTTTAAAGACAGGGATCCGCCACTATGGCTACACCTTC. Translated: CASSLKTGIRHYGYTF.

This clonotype was seen repeatedly, ten times or more. V and J are TRBV11-2 and TRBJ1-1; D is unresolved. The CDR3 totals 15 residues. V was pared by 5 bases and J by 0 bases, with 13 bases between. Looked up from germline, CDR1 is SGHAT and CDR2 is FQNNGV. The CDR3 coding sequence is TGTGCCAGCAGCCTTGGGGTCATCTTGAACACTGAAGCTTTCTTT. Encoded protein: CASSLGVILNTEAFF.

This clonotype has a count of ten or more. This chain connects TRBV5-1 to TRBJ2-1; weak D call: TRBD1 (5 bases). The CDR3 is 14 residues long. CDR1 is SGHRS, CDR2 YFSETQ, per germline. The V end was cut by 7 bases, the J end by 0 bases, with 11 bases between. Here the CDR3 reads CASAPQGSYNEQFF. CDR3 coding DNA: TGCGCCAGCGCCCCCCAGGGCTCCTACAATGAGCAGTTCTTC. Full variable domain (remainder filled in from reference TRBV5-1 and TRBJ2-1): KAGVTQTPRYLIKTRGQQVTLSCSPISGHRSVSWYQQTPGQGLQFLFEYFSETQRNKGNFPGRFSGRQFSNSRSEMNVSTLELGDSALYLCASAPQGSYNEQFFGPGTRLTVL.

This clonotype was recorded a few times. The chain carries TRBV6-4 and TRBJ2-7; the match to TRBD1 covers 11 bases. The J segment lost 1 base and the V segment lost 6 bases, leaving 5 bases of the junction unmatched. The CDR3 consists of 15 residues. Germline-derived CDR1 and CDR2 are MRHNA and SNTAGT. In DNA, the CDR3 is TGTGCCAGCAGCCGGACAGGGGGCGGTTCCTACGAGCAGTACTTC. It specifies CASSRTGGGSYEQYF.

The rearrangement joins TRBV5-6 to TRBJ2-1, with TRBD2 identical over 12 bases. The J call may not be correct, given that the DNA end is closer to TRBJ2-5. Germline-derived CDR1 and CDR2 are SGHDT and YYEEEE. The CDR3 spans 16 residues. The CDR3 loop is CASSLWLAGGLETQYF. The CDR3 DNA follows: TGTGCCAGCAGCTTGTGGCTAGCGGGAGGGTTGGAGACCCAGTACTTC.

This clonotype was detected ten times or more. V and J are TRBV12-3 or TRBV12-4 and TRBJ1-2, with D maybe TRBD1 (6 bases). The CDR3 has 14 residues. V dropped 5 bases and J dropped 12 bases, with 22 bases sitting between them. The CDR3 reads CASSLVGTRAWDTF. The CDR3 DNA reads TGTGCCAGCAGTCTCGTTGGGACACGGGCTTGGGACACCTTC.

V is TRBV30 and J is TRBJ2-7; 7 bases are a match to TRBD2. Trimming took 3 bases from V and 3 from J; bases not matched to a gene: 14. The V gene's germline CDR1 is GTSNPN and CDR2 SVGIG (reference sequence). This CDR3 comprises 16 residues. The CDR3: CAWSPRRLAEVYEQYF. CDR3 in DNA: TGTGCCTGGAGCCCCCGCCGGCTAGCGGAAGTCTACGAGCAGTACTTC.

This clonotype was detected many times. V gene TRBV30 combines with J gene TRBJ1-5; D may be TRBD1 (5 bases). The germline V gene has CDR1 GTSNPN and CDR2 SVGIG (reference sequence). The CDR3 sequence is 14 residues long. V lost 1 base and J lost 6, with 13 bases in between. CDR3 loop: CAWSDPGTLQPQHF. DNA of the CDR3: TGTGCCTGGAGTGACCCCGGGACCCTTCAGCCCCAGCATTTT.

This clonotype was seen repeatedly, ten times or more. CDR3 coding DNA: TGTGCCACTAAAGGGACAGGGGACAATGAGCAGTTCTTC. Translating gives CATKGTGDNEQFF. This chain connects TRBV10-3 to TRBJ2-1, with 10 bases that match TRBD1. V lost 10 bases to trimming and J lost 5 bases; unmatched junction nucleotides: 5. Germline-derived CDR1 and CDR2 are ENHRY and SYGVKD. The CDR3 has 13 amino acids.

This clonotype was seen a handful of times. It may be a read error: a sequence one base away is much more abundant. The chain links TRBV7-9 to TRBJ1-1, with D unclear. The germline V and J ends were trimmed by 1 base and 3 bases, with 6 bases remaining between them. This CDR3 is 13 amino acids long. Germline V CDR1 and CDR2: SEHNR, FQNEAQ (reference sequence). The CDR3: CASSLGWYTEAFF. In DNA form, the CDR3 reads TGTGCCAGCAGCTTAGGGTGGTACACTGAAGCTTTCTTT.

This clonotype was counted between two and nine times. This sequence joins TRBV20-1 and TRBJ2-3; weak D call: TRBD2 (6 bases). Trimming took off 2 bases at V and 2 bases at J, with 23 bases between the two ends. The CDR3 is 18 residues long. Per germline, CDR1 DFQATT and CDR2 SNEGSKA (reference sequence). As DNA, the CDR3 is TGCAGTGCTAGAATGATGCTATTAGCGGAGGGGCCCACAGATACGCAGTATTTT. As protein: CSARMMLLAEGPTDTQYF.

This clonotype showed up many times. The rearrangement links TRBV19 to TRBJ2-7; TRBD2 agrees at 10 bases. Germline V CDR1 and CDR2: LNHDA, SQIVND (reference sequence). The CDR3 is made up of 14 amino acids. J lost 6 bases, V lost 7 bases, and 9 bases had no gene match. CDR3 region: CASTSSGRWCEQYF. CDR3 DNA: TGTGCCAGTACTTCTAGCGGGAGATGGTGCGAGCAGTACTTC.

This clonotype showed up many times. V usage is TRBV30 and J usage is TRBJ2-7; 9 positions match TRBD2. Looked up from germline, CDR1 is GTSNPN and CDR2 is SVGIG (reference sequence). CDR3 length: 15 residues. Trimming removed 2 bases from V and 1 base from J; junction bases left unmatched: 6. CDR3 coding DNA: TGTGCCTGGAGTCCCAGCGGGAGGCGGTCCTACGAGCAGTACTTC. Its protein product is CAWSPSGRRSYEQYF.

This clonotype was seen many times. The CDR3, as DNA: TGCAGTGCTAGGTCCCCTAGTTACAATGAGCAGTTCTTC. Translation: CSARSPSYNEQFF. The rearrangement joins TRBV20-1 to TRBJ2-1; D not resolved. Germline V gene data show CDR1 as DFQATT and CDR2 as SNEGSKA (reference sequence). The CDR3 extends over 13 amino acids. V lost 3 bases to trimming and J lost 4 bases, with 10 bases between them.

The table lists this clonotype with many counts. The CDR3 spells CASSSDVSTQYF. The CDR3 coding sequence is TGCGCCAGCAGCTCGGACGTTAGTACGCAGTATTTT. The chain employs TRBV5-1 and TRBJ2-3, with no clear D. CDR1 and CDR2 (germline): SGHRS, YFSETQ. This CDR3 comprises 12 residues. The V gene lost 3 bases and the J gene lost 8 bases, with 10 bases spanning the gap.

This clonotype appeared many times. J is TRBJ2-1 and V is TRBV29-1; no clear D gene. CDR3 length equals 10 residues. Germline V CDR1 and CDR2: SQVTM, ANQGSEA. The V gene lost 2 bases and the J gene lost 6 bases, with 2 bases spanning the gap. CDR3 region: CSVESNEQFF. In DNA, the CDR3 is TGCAGCGTTGAAAGCAATGAGCAGTTCTTC.